This T cell receptor (beta chain) comes out of a study of T cells in tumors after PD-1 blockade. Study background: No patient had prior checkpoint blockade, systemic immunosuppression, or radiotherapy within 4 weeks. A subset received ongoing vismodegib 150 mg daily alongside anti-PD-1 therapy.

V was trimmed by 0 bases and J by 2 bases, leaving 8 bases between them. This CDR3 contains 14 residues. Germline loops: CDR1 SGHRS, CDR2 YFSETQ. Assay: immunoSEQ multiplex PCR; the TCRdb copy retains only in-frame clones and omits some. The sample lists some 60,000 clones, 80% seen once, with around 15% in the top ten. In its sample, this clone was seen once. The clonotype comes from a human donor with basal cell carcinoma. This chain connects TRBV5-1 to TRBJ2-5; D may correspond to TRBD1 or TRBD2 (5 bases each). This material consisted of PBMCs, taken before anti-PD-1 treatment. CDR3 in amino acids: CASSLGGIQETQYF. The CDR3 nucleotides are TGCGCCAGCAGCTTGGGGGGGATTCAAGAGACCCAGTACTTC. Full variable domain (rest looked up from reference TRBV5-1 and TRBJ2-5): KAGVTQTPRYLIKTRGQQVTLSCSPISGHRSVSWYQQTPGQGLQFLFEYFSETQRNKGNFPGRFSGRQFSNSRSEMNVSTLELGDSALYLCASSLGGIQETQYFGPGTRLLVL.